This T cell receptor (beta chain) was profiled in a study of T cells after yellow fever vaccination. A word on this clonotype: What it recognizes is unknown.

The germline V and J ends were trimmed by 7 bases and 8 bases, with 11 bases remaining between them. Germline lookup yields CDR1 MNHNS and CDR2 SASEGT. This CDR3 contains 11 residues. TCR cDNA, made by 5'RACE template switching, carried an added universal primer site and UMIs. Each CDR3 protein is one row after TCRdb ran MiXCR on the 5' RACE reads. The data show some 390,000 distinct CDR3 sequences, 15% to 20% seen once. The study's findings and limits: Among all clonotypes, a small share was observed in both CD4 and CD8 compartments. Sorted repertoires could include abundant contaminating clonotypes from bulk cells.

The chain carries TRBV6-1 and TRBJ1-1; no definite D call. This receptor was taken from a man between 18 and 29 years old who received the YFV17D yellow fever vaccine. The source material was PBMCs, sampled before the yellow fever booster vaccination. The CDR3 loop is CASTTGIEAFF. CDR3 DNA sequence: TGTGCCAGCACAACGGGGATCGAAGCTTTCTTT.